These 22 T cell receptor beta chains share one sample of origin, sequenced in a study of beta chain features in type 1 diabetes. These receptors' targets are unknown. All of the isolated RNA was reverse transcribed, so expressed TCRB transcripts were sequenced. Clones were read by immunoSEQ multiplex PCR, and TCRdb kept only the in-frame ones, dropping some. Found here are fewer than 25,000 clones, around 68% of them singletons; the top ten hold roughly 4.3%. Study-wide results and caveats: All four CD4+ subsets of Type 1 diabetes patients contained TCRB CDR3s that were moderately but significantly shorter.

The sequenced sample consisted of Tregs from blood. Receptor source: a man between 18 and 29 years old with type 1 diabetes.

This clone was observed a handful of times. The V call is TRBV5-6, the J call TRBJ2-1, with 12 bases that match TRBD2. Germline V gives CDR1 SGHDT, CDR2 YYEEEE. The trim removed 2 bases at V and 8 bases at J, leaving 5 bases unmatched. The CDR3 is 15 residues long. Written as DNA, the CDR3 is TGTGCCAGCAGCTTTACTAGCGGGGGGTTCCATGAGCAGTTCTTC. It yields the protein CASSFTSGGFHEQFF. The full variable domain, its missing parts supplied by reference TRBV5-6 and TRBJ2-1, is DAGVTQSPTHLIKTRGQQVTLRCSPKSGHDTVSWYQQALGQGPQFIFQYYEEEERQRGNFPDRFSGHQFPNYSSELNVNALLLGDSALYLCASSFTSGGFHEQFFGPGTRLTVL.

This chain uses TRBV5-1 with TRBJ2-2; D call uncertain. Germline CDR1 SGHRS, CDR2 YFSETQ. This CDR3 has 15 amino acids. V lost 5 bases, J lost 2 bases, and 13 bases lay in between. CDR3 in amino acids: CASRSSPGNTGELFF. CDR3 nucleotide sequence: TGCGCCAGCAGAAGCTCTCCGGGTAACACCGGGGAGCTGTTTTTT.

The J gene is TRBJ2-3, the V gene TRBV23-1, with a weak D call TRBD2 (5 bases). Being an ORF, TRBV23-1 has a function that is uncertain. Trimming shortened V by 0 bases and J by 2 bases, and 12 bases separated the two germline ends. CDR3 length: 16 residues. In DNA form, the CDR3 reads TGCGCCAGCAGTCAATCGAGGGCAGAATCCACAGATACGCAGTATTTT. Translating it yields CASSQSRAESTDTQYF.

The chain combines TRBV5-1 with TRBJ2-5; 7 nucleotides line up with TRBD2. V trimming: 3 bases; J trimming: 5 bases; junction bases outside the gene matches: 10. The CDR3 spans 15 residues. CDR1 SGHRS and CDR2 YFSETQ come from the germline V gene. CDR3 bases: TGCGCCAGCAGCTGGGCCGGGACTACAGAGGAGACCCAGTACTTC. Translation: CASSWAGTTEETQYF. The full variable domain, completed using reference TRBV5-1 and TRBJ2-5, is KAGVTQTPRYLIKTRGQQVTLSCSPISGHRSVSWYQQTPGQGLQFLFEYFSETQRNKGNFPGRFSGRQFSNSRSEMNVSTLELGDSALYLCASSWAGTTEETQYFGPGTRLLVL.

This chain uses TRBV7-9 with TRBJ2-5; possibly TRBD1 for D (5 bases). The germline gives CDR1 SEHNR, CDR2 FQNEAQ (reference sequence). Trimming stripped 3 bases from V and 3 bases from J, with 11 bases between. This CDR3 has 14 amino acids. The CDR3 region is CASSFILGEETQYF. CDR3 in DNA: TGTGCCAGCAGCTTCATATTAGGGGAAGAGACCCAGTACTTC.

J is TRBJ2-5 and V is TRBV18, with D unclear. With 3 bases removed from V and 2 bases from J, the gap between germline ends came to 10 bases. The V gene's germline CDR1 is KGHSH and CDR2 LQKENI. CDR3 length equals 14 residues. CDR3 sequence (DNA): TGTGCCAGCTCACCCCAGGCTATACAAGAGACCCAGTACTTC. This encodes CASSPQAIQETQYF.

CDR3 bases: TGCGCCAGCAGCTGGAGCAGGGGTTCCACCCACGAGCAGTACTTC. Translating it yields CASSWSRGSTHEQYF. The chain employs TRBV5-1 and TRBJ2-7; D is perhaps TRBD1 (6 bases). V lost 3 bases and J 5 bases, leaving 18 bases between the germline ends. CDR1 and CDR2 from the germline V gene are SGHRS and YFSETQ. The CDR3 runs 15 residues.

This clone occurred once. The rearrangement uses TRBV7-9 and TRBJ1-2, with D hard to call. V was cut by 5 bases and J by 6 bases, with 13 bases left in between. In germline, CDR1 is SEHNR, CDR2 FQNEAQ (reference sequence). The CDR3 runs to 13 residues. In nucleotides, the CDR3 is TGTGCCAGCAGCCCAGCGGTGTTGCATGGCTACACCTTC. Translated: CASSPAVLHGYTF. The complete variable domain, with remaining parts taken from reference TRBV7-9 and TRBJ1-2, reads DTGVSQNPRHKITKRGQNVTFRCDPISEHNRLYWYRQTLGQGPEFLTYFQNEAQLEKSRLLSDRFSAERPKGSFSTLEIQRTEQGDSAMYLCASSPAVLHGYTFGSGTRLTVV.

The table lists this clone with a count of one. The chain recombines TRBV7-9 with TRBJ1-1; 9 bases map to TRBD1. V lost 6 bases to trimming and J lost 6 bases; unmatched junction nucleotides: 8. CDR1 is SEHNR and CDR2 is FQNEAQ in the germline V gene (reference sequence). The CDR3 contains 14 residues. The chain's CDR3 is CASSRRDRAAEAFF. CDR3 nucleotide sequence: TGTGCCAGCAGTCGCCGGGACAGGGCCGCTGAAGCTTTCTTT. Looking up the rest from reference TRBV7-9 and TRBJ1-1 gives the full variable domain: DTGVSQNPRHKITKRGQNVTFRCDPISEHNRLYWYRQTLGQGPEFLTYFQNEAQLEKSRLLSDRFSAERPKGSFSTLEIQRTEQGDSAMYLCASSRRDRAAEAFFGQGTRLTVV.

V gene TRBV18 combines with J gene TRBJ2-7; tentative D call: TRBD1 (5 bases). V was shortened by 1 base and J by 5 bases, with 6 bases between the two germline ends. This CDR3 has 12 residues. Germline CDR1 and CDR2: KGHSH and LQKENI. This chain's CDR3 is CASSPRQNEQYF. CDR3 coding DNA: TGTGCCAGCTCACCACGACAGAACGAGCAGTACTTC.

This clone appeared a single time. The chain recombines TRBV21-1 with TRBJ1-2; TRBD1, the table's D call, lacks a check against the DNA. TRBV21-1 is labeled a pseudogene. CDR3 length: 17 residues. CDR3 amino acids: CASSKKRTGGWGYGYTF. For the CDR3, the DNA is TGTGCCAGCAGCAAAAAGAGAACAGGGGGCTGGGGCTATGGCTACACCTTC.

This chain links TRBV28 with TRBJ2-5, with TRBD1 matching 7 bases. The V gene's germline CDR1 is MDHEN and CDR2 SYDVKM. Trimming at V came to 8 bases and at J to 5 bases, leaving 17 bases not matched to a gene. This CDR3 contains 16 residues. CDR3 loop: CASGSRAKGAPETQYF. The CDR3 DNA reads as TGTGCCAGCGGAAGCCGGGCTAAGGGGGCCCCGGAGACCCAGTACTTC.

The rearrangement uses TRBV10-3 and TRBJ2-7, with D perhaps matching TRBD1 (5 bases). The germline V gene encodes CDR1 ENHRY and CDR2 SYGVKD. V lost 4 bases, J lost 3 bases, and 7 bases lay in between. The CDR3 consists of 12 residues. The CDR3 nucleotides are TGTGCCATCAGTGCCGACAGCTACGAGCAGTACTTC. Protein sequence: CAISADSYEQYF.

This clone was counted only a few times. The chain joins TRBV6-9 to TRBJ2-2, with 7 positions matching TRBD2. Germline V gene lookup returns CDR1 MNHGY and CDR2 SVAAGI. This CDR3 is built from 14 residues. With 7 bases clipped from V and 3 bases from J, the junction kept 5 bases outside the gene matches. The CDR3 DNA follows: TGTGCCAGCACAAGACTAGCCCACACCGGGGAGCTGTTTTTT. This translates into CASTRLAHTGELFF.

The chain is built from TRBV7-8 and TRBJ2-7, with D perhaps matching TRBD1 (6 bases). The length of the CDR3 is 15 residues. V was pared by 3 bases and J by 2 bases, with 14 bases between. Germline CDR1 SGHVS, CDR2 FQNEAQ. CDR3 nucleotides: TGTGCCAGCAGCTTCGATTGGACAGCCACCTACGAGCAGTACTTC. It is translated as CASSFDWTATYEQYF.

The chain links TRBV9 to TRBJ2-2; unclear D gene. V shed 3 bases and J shed 4 bases, with 7 bases lying between them. This CDR3 has 13 residues. Germline CDR1 SGDLS, CDR2 YYNGEE. The CDR3 here is CASSAQVTGELFF. Written as DNA, the CDR3 is TGTGCCAGCAGCGCCCAGGTCACCGGGGAGCTGTTTTTT.

The V gene is TRBV28, the J gene TRBJ1-2; 9 nucleotides match TRBD1. V trimming: 6 bases; J trimming: 6 bases; junction bases outside the gene matches: 8. This CDR3 contains 14 residues. Germline V lookup: CDR1 MDHEN, CDR2 SYDVKM. The CDR3: CASRRIGTGNGYTF. The CDR3 region has the DNA TGTGCCAGCAGGAGGATCGGGACAGGGAATGGCTACACCTTC.

The J gene is TRBJ2-5, the V gene TRBV7-2; 11 positions agree with TRBD2. Germline CDR1 SGHTA, CDR2 FQGNSA. The CDR3 consists of 15 residues. The V gene end was trimmed by 5 bases and the J gene end by 3 bases; junction bases not matched to a gene: 5. In DNA form, the CDR3 reads TGTGCCAGCAGCCAAGGGACTAGCGGTAAAGAGACCCAGTACTTC. As protein: CASSQGTSGKETQYF.

This chain joins TRBV6-4 and TRBJ1-2, with D tentatively TRBD1 (6 bases). Germline V gives CDR1 MRHNA, CDR2 SNTAGT. The V end lost 4 bases, the J end lost 4 bases, and 22 bases lay between the germline ends. The CDR3 length is 17 residues. This CDR3 reads CASSGQGGHPQSYGYTF. The CDR3 DNA reads TGTGCCAGCAGTGGGCAAGGGGGACACCCGCAGTCCTATGGCTACACCTTC.

The chain combines TRBV7-9 with TRBJ1-1, with 7 bases lining up with TRBD1. The junction had 11 bases not matched to a gene; V was cut back by 6 bases and J by 1 base. Germline V lookup: CDR1 SEHNR, CDR2 FQNEAQ (reference sequence). The CDR3 runs 16 residues. The CDR3 region has the DNA TGTGCCAGCAGTTCCGGGACAGTCAAAACGAACACTGAAGCTTTCTTT. Translation: CASSSGTVKTNTEAFF. Drawing the rest from reference TRBV7-9 and TRBJ1-1, the complete variable domain is DTGVSQNPRHKITKRGQNVTFRCDPISEHNRLYWYRQTLGQGPEFLTYFQNEAQLEKSRLLSDRFSAERPKGSFSTLEIQRTEQGDSAMYLCASSSGTVKTNTEAFFGQGTRLTVV.

This clone was seen a handful of times. The CDR3 region has the DNA TGTGCCAGCAGCGCGCCAGGGGGGCAGGTCTATGGCTACACCTTC. Protein: CASSAPGGQVYGYTF. This chain connects TRBV7-2 to TRBJ1-2, with TRBD1 identical over 7 bases. This CDR3 spans 15 amino acids. The germline CDR1 and CDR2 sequences are SGHTA and FQGNSA. Trimming at V came to 5 bases and at J to 4 bases, leaving 10 bases not matched to a gene.

The chain couples TRBV7-2 to TRBJ2-3; TRBD1 might be the D (5 bases). Germline CDR1 is SGHTA and CDR2 is FQGNSA. The CDR3 runs to 13 residues. The V and J ends lost 2 bases and 4 bases respectively, with 7 bases between them. CDR3 in DNA: TGTGCCAGCAGCTTACAGGGCGCAGATACGCAGTATTTT. Translated: CASSLQGADTQYF.